Listed here are 26 T cell receptor beta chains from one sample, sequenced in a study of B cell selection in AIRE deficiency (dated by TCRdb to about 2019). Regulatory T cells were sorted as cells that were CD4+CD25hiCD127low/negative. The library was made by the immunoSEQ multiplex PCR assay. Not all clones reach the TCRdb copy of this immuneACCESS table, which keeps in-frame sequences only. Checked studies attribute under half of the gap to unresolved V genes and leave the rest unexplained. In this sample the table shows roughly 24,000 clones, 92% of which occur a single time. The ten biggest clones cover approximately 1.1% of the sample. What was sequenced was CD4+CD25+ Tregs sorted from PBMCs. These receptors were collected from a human donor in good health.

The chain combines TRBV11-2 with TRBJ2-3, with D unclear. The germline gives CDR1 SGHAT, CDR2 FQNNGV. The germline V and J ends were trimmed by 5 bases and 5 bases, with 14 bases remaining between them. This CDR3 is built from 14 residues. This CDR3 is CASSPARRRDTQYF. Here the CDR3 DNA reads TGTGCCAGCAGCCCAGCCCGGCGGAGAGATACGCAGTATTTT.

The chain joins TRBV5-1 to TRBJ2-2; TRBD1 agrees at 9 bases. CDR1 is SGHRS and CDR2 is YFSETQ in the germline V gene. The CDR3 loop spans 17 amino acids. Trimming removed 4 bases from V and 5 bases from J; junction bases left unmatched: 12. The CDR3 here is CASSTATGGVGTGELFF. In nucleotides, the CDR3 is TGCGCCAGCAGCACAGCAACAGGGGGCGTCGGTACCGGGGAGCTGTTTTTT. The full variable domain, completed using reference TRBV5-1 and TRBJ2-2, is KAGVTQTPRYLIKTRGQQVTLSCSPISGHRSVSWYQQTPGQGLQFLFEYFSETQRNKGNFPGRFSGRQFSNSRSEMNVSTLELGDSALYLCASSTATGGVGTGELFFGEGSRLTVL.

This clone appeared once. V and J are TRBV27 and TRBJ1-5; 7 bases are shared with TRBD1. This CDR3 has 14 amino acids. V trimming: 2 bases; J trimming: 3 bases; junction bases outside the gene matches: 1. Germline loops: CDR1 MNHEY, CDR2 SMNVEV (reference sequence). CDR3 coding DNA: TGTGCCAGCAGTTTAGGGACAGACAATCAGCCCCAGCATTTT. This gives the protein CASSLGTDNQPQHF.

The CDR3 DNA follows: TGTGCCAGTAGTTTCAGGGGGAACACTGAAGCTTTCTTT. It is translated as CASSFRGNTEAFF. This rearrangement joins TRBV19 to TRBJ1-1, with D perhaps TRBD1 (6 bases). The ends were cut back, 5 bases at V and 1 base at J, with 8 bases in the middle. The CDR3 runs to 13 residues. Germline V gives CDR1 LNHDA, CDR2 SQIVND (reference sequence).

The chain carries TRBV6-6 and TRBJ1-6, with D possibly TRBD1 on 6 matching bases. Germline CDR1 is MNHNY and CDR2 is SVGAGI (reference sequence). This CDR3 has 13 residues. Trimming cost V 6 bases and J 7 bases, with 10 bases left between them. This chain's CDR3 is CASSFTGNSPLHF. The CDR3 DNA is TGTGCCAGCAGCTTTACAGGGAATTCACCCCTCCACTTT.

The chain joins TRBV20-1 to TRBJ2-3, with 8 bases matching TRBD2. Per germline, CDR1 DFQATT and CDR2 SNEGSKA (reference sequence). With 6 bases clipped from V and 12 bases from J, the junction kept 8 bases outside the gene matches. The CDR3 is 11 residues long. The CDR3 DNA reads as TGCAGTGCCCGATCCAGCGGGAGACAGTATTTT. Its protein is CSARSSGRQYF.

This chain joins TRBV13 and TRBJ2-7, with D perhaps matching TRBD1 or TRBD2 (6 bases each). Trimming removed 4 bases from V and 2 bases from J, with 12 bases in between. The CDR3 runs 14 residues. Germline CDR1 and CDR2: PRHDT and FYEKMQ (reference sequence). The CDR3 DNA reads as TGTGCCAGCAGCTCTGCGGGACATACCTACGAGCAGTACTTC. This codes for CASSSAGHTYEQYF.

The CDR3 region has the DNA TGTGCCAGCAGCTCCGGCCCAGGGGGACGGGATGAGCAGTTCTTC. Translating it yields CASSSGPGGRDEQFF. The chain is built from TRBV7-2 and TRBJ2-1, with TRBD1 matching 7 bases. With 4 bases clipped from V and 8 bases from J, the junction kept 11 bases outside the gene matches. CDR1 SGHTA and CDR2 FQGNSA come from the germline V gene. This CDR3 is built from 15 residues.

This rearrangement joins TRBV21-1 to TRBJ1-6. TRBV21-1 is noted as a pseudogene. CDR3 length: 14 residues. The CDR3: CASSKNFYNSPLHF. The DNA of the CDR3 is TGTGCCAGCAGCAAAAACTTTTATAATTCACCCCTCCACTTT.

The chain employs TRBV28 and TRBJ2-1, with 8 bases matching TRBD1. The trim removed 2 bases at V and 0 bases at J, leaving 3 bases unmatched. Germline loops: CDR1 MDHEN, CDR2 SYDVKM. The CDR3 spans 16 residues. DNA of the CDR3: TGTGCCAGCAGTTTACGGACAGGGAGCTCCTACAATGAGCAGTTCTTC. This gives the protein CASSLRTGSSYNEQFF.

The CDR3 bases are TGCGCCAGCAGCCCATGGGGAGGGCCTAATTCACCCCTCCACTTT. Translating it yields CASSPWGGPNSPLHF. The rearrangement uses TRBV5-1 and TRBJ1-6; no reliable D call. The CDR3 has 15 amino acids. V dropped 4 bases and J dropped 6 bases, with 14 bases sitting between them. From germline, CDR1 is SGHRS and CDR2 YFSETQ.

This clone was picked up one time. The CDR3 nucleotides read TGTGCCAGCAGCTTCAGGGCCCTTGGCGGCGAAAAACTGTTTTTT. Translating it yields CASSFRALGGEKLFF. V is TRBV28 and J is TRBJ1-4; weak D call: TRBD1 (5 bases). CDR1 and CDR2 (germline): MDHEN, SYDVKM. V lost 6 bases to trimming and J lost 8 bases, with 19 bases between them. The CDR3 is 15 amino acids.

The V and J genes are TRBV6-5 and TRBJ1-3, with D unresolved. The CDR3 totals 16 residues. Looked up from germline, CDR1 is MNHEY and CDR2 is SVGAGI. V dropped 0 bases and J dropped 0 bases, with 9 bases sitting between them. The CDR3 DNA is TGTGCCAGCAGTTACTCCCAGATCAGCTCTGGAAACACCATATATTTT. Translated: CASSYSQISSGNTIYF.

This chain uses TRBV5-1 with TRBJ2-5; perhaps TRBD1 as D (5 bases). Germline CDR1 SGHRS, CDR2 YFSETQ. Deletions cut 4 bases from V and 5 bases from J, with 15 bases between. The CDR3 has 14 amino acids. Written as DNA, the CDR3 is TGCGCCAGCAGCCAGACTCTGGGGCGGGAGACCCAGTACTTC. Translated, it gives CASSQTLGRETQYF.

This clone was recorded only once. The chain is built from TRBV6-5 and TRBJ1-6, with D possibly matching TRBD1 (5 bases). The germline gives CDR1 MNHEY, CDR2 SVGAGI. Deletions cut 5 bases from V and 9 bases from J, with 14 bases between. This CDR3 spans 14 amino acids. CDR3 in amino acids: CASSRDSGTSPLHF. In nucleotides, the CDR3 is TGTGCCAGCAGTCGGGACTCAGGGACTTCACCCCTCCACTTT.

V and J are TRBV19 and TRBJ2-7; 7 bases align to TRBD1. Trimming cost V 5 bases and J 3 bases; bases outside gene matches: 4. The CDR3 contains 13 residues. CDR1 and CDR2 (germline): LNHDA, SQIVND (reference sequence). This chain's CDR3 is CASSAPGGYEQYF. Written as DNA, the CDR3 is TGTGCCAGTAGTGCCCCAGGGGGCTACGAGCAGTACTTC.

This clone showed up just once. This chain uses TRBV27 with TRBJ2-7, with D perhaps given as TRBD1 or TRBD2 (5 bases each). Germline CDR1 is MNHEY and CDR2 is SMNVEV (reference sequence). V shed 6 bases and J shed 3 bases, with 9 bases lying between them. The CDR3 is made up of 12 amino acids. The CDR3 protein is CASRGDFYEQYF. CDR3 DNA: TGTGCCAGCAGGGGGGATTTCTACGAGCAGTACTTC.

The rearrangement joins TRBV5-8 to TRBJ1-5, with TRBD1 matching over 7 bases. The CDR3 is made up of 15 amino acids. Per germline, CDR1 SGHTS and CDR2 YDEGEE. The J segment lost 0 bases and the V segment lost 5 bases, leaving 5 bases of the junction unmatched. The CDR3: CASSSGTASNQPQHF. In DNA form, the CDR3 reads TGTGCCAGCAGTTCCGGGACAGCTAGCAATCAGCCCCAGCATTTT.

CDR3 sequence (DNA): TGTGCCAGCAGCCAAGAGGGTCGGGCAGACCTAAACTACGAGCAGTACTTC. The encoded protein is CASSQEGRADLNYEQYF. The chain is built from TRBV4-2 and TRBJ2-7; D gene uncertain. Trimming cost V 0 bases and J 3 bases, with 18 bases left between them. The CDR3 has 17 amino acids. CDR1 is LGHNA and CDR2 is YNFKEQ in the germline V gene.

V gene TRBV5-1 combines with J gene TRBJ2-5, with TRBD1 matching over 7 bases. The CDR3 runs to 15 residues. The ends lost 4 bases at V and 5 bases at J; junction bases unmatched: 11. Germline CDR1 SGHRS, CDR2 YFSETQ. The DNA for the CDR3 is TGCGCCAGCAGCCTGGCGACAGGGACCTGGGAGACCCAGTACTTC. It specifies CASSLATGTWETQYF.

V usage is TRBV5-1 and J usage is TRBJ2-7; D not resolved. V lost 1 base and J 7 bases, leaving 15 bases between the germline ends. Germline V gene lookup returns CDR1 SGHRS and CDR2 YFSETQ. The CDR3 length is 14 residues. The CDR3 DNA follows: TGCGCCAGCAGCTTGTTCCCAAGGGCCGAAGAGCAGTACTTC. It encodes CASSLFPRAEEQYF.

V is TRBV7-3 and J is TRBJ1-6; D uncertain. V lost 5 bases, J lost 10 bases, and 12 bases lay in between. There are 13 residues in the CDR3. CDR1 and CDR2 from the germline V gene are SGHTA and FQGTGA. DNA for the CDR3: TGTGCCAGCAGCCTATCGACCTTATCACCCCTCCACTTT. Its translation is CASSLSTLSPLHF. Full variable domain (remainder filled in from reference TRBV7-3 and TRBJ1-6): GAGVSQTPSNKVTEKGKYVELRCDPISGHTALYWYRQSLGQGPEFLIYFQGTGAADDSGLPNDRFFAVRPEGSVSTLKIQRTERGDSAVYLCASSLSTLSPLHFGNGTRLTVT.

This sequence joins TRBV11-2 and TRBJ2-1, with 9 bases aligning to TRBD1. CDR3 length: 15 residues. The V gene end was trimmed by 4 bases and the J gene end by 7 bases; junction bases not matched to a gene: 8. The germline gives CDR1 SGHAT, CDR2 FQNNGV. The CDR3 region is CASSSSGTGSNEQFF. In nucleotides, the CDR3 is TGTGCCAGCAGCTCCTCCGGGACAGGGAGTAATGAGCAGTTCTTC.

The CDR3 DNA reads TGCGCCAGCATGGGATCCCGGGGGGGCGAAGAGACCCAGTACTTC. Its translation is CASMGSRGGEETQYF. The chain couples TRBV10-2 to TRBJ2-5; 8 nucleotides match TRBD2. The CDR3 contains 15 residues. J gave up 3 bases and V 7 bases, and 10 bases lay outside the gene matches. Germline V lookup: CDR1 WSHSY, CDR2 SAAADI.

V and J are TRBV5-1 and TRBJ2-7, with D perhaps matching TRBD2 (5 bases). Germline V gene lookup returns CDR1 SGHRS and CDR2 YFSETQ. V dropped 0 bases and J dropped 1 base, with 14 bases sitting between them. This CDR3 spans 16 amino acids. The CDR3 region is CASSLAVGVGSYEQYF. CDR3 coding DNA: TGCGCCAGCAGCTTGGCCGTCGGGGTGGGATCCTACGAGCAGTACTTC.

DNA of the CDR3: TGTGCCAGCTCACCAGTAGGGGCCCAAAACTATGGCTACACCTTC. Its translation is CASSPVGAQNYGYTF. This chain joins TRBV18 and TRBJ1-2; perhaps TRBD1 as D (5 bases). Trimming removed 2 bases at V and 2 bases at J, with 12 bases between. Looked up from germline, CDR1 is KGHSH and CDR2 is LQKENI. The CDR3 runs to 15 residues.